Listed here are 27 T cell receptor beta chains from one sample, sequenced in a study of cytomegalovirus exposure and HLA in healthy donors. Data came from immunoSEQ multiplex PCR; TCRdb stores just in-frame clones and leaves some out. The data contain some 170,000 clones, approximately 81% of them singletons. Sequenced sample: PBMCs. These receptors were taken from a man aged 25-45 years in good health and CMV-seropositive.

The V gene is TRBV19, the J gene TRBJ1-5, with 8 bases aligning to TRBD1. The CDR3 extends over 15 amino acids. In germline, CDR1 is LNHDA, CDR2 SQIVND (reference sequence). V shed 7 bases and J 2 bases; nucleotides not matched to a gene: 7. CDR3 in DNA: TGTGCCAGTACCCTCGGACAGGGAGGCAATCAGCCCCAGCATTTT. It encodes CASTLGQGGNQPQHF.

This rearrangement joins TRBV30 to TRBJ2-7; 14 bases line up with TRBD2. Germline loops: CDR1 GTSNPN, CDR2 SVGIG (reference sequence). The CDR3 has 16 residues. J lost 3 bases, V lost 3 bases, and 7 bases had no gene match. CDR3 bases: TGTGCCTGGAGCGCCGGGACTAGCGGGAGACTCTACGAGCAGTACTTC. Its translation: CAWSAGTSGRLYEQYF.

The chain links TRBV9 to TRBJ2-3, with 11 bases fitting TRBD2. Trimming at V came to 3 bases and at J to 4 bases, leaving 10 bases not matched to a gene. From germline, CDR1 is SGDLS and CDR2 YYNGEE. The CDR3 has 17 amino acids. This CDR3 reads CASSDPPTSGVADTQYF. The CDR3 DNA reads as TGTGCCAGCAGCGACCCCCCGACTAGCGGGGTAGCAGATACGCAGTATTTT.

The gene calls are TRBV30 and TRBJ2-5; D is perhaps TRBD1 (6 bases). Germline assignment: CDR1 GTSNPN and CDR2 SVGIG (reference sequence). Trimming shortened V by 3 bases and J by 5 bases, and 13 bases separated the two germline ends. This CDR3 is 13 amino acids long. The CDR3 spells CAWRASGGETQYF. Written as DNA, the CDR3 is TGTGCCTGGAGGGCGTCTGGGGGCGAGACCCAGTACTTC.

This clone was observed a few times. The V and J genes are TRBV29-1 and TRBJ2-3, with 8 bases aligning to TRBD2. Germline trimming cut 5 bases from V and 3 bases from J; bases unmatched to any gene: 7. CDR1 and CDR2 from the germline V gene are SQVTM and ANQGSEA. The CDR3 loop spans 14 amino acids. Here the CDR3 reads CSVWSSGSTDTQYF. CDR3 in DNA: TGCAGCGTTTGGTCCAGCGGGAGTACAGATACGCAGTATTTT.

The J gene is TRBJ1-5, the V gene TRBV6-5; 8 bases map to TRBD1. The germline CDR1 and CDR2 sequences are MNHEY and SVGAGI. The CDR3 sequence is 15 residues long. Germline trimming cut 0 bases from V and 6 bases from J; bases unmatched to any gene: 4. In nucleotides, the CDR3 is TGTGCCAGCAGTTACTCGAAGACAGGGGCTCAGCCCCAGCATTTT. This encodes CASSYSKTGAQPQHF.

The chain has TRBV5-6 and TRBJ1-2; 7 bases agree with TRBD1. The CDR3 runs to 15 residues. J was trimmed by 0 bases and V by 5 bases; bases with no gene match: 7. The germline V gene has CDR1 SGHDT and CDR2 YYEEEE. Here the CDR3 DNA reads TGTGCCAGCAGACTCAGGACAGGACCTAACTATGGCTACACCTTC. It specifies CASRLRTGPNYGYTF.

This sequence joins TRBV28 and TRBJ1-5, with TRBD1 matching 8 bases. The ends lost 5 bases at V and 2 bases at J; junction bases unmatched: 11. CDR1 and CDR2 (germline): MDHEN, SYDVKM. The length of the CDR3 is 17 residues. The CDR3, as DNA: TGTGCCAGCAGTCCCCAGCAGGGGGCTTGGGGCAATCAGCCCCAGCATTTT. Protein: CASSPQQGAWGNQPQHF.

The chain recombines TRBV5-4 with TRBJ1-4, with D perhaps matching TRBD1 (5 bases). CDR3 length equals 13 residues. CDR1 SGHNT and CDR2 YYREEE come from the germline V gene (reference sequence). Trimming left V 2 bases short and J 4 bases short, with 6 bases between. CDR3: CASSFRGNEKLFF. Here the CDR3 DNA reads TGTGCCAGCAGCTTTAGGGGTAATGAAAAACTGTTTTTT.

The CDR3 nucleotides read TGTGCCAGCAGCTTTCCAGGGTTAACGGCAGATACGCAGTATTTT. As protein: CASSFPGLTADTQYF. V usage is TRBV5-8 and J usage is TRBJ2-3; TRBD1 might be the D (5 bases). Looked up from germline, CDR1 is SGHTS and CDR2 is YDEGEE. The length of the CDR3 is 15 residues. V lost 2 bases, J lost 4 bases, and 14 bases lay in between.

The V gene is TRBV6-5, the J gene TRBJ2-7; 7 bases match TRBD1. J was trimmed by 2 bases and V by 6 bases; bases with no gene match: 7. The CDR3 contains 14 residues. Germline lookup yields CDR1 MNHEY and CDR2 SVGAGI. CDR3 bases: TGTGCCAGCAGCTCCAACAGGGGCCCCTACGAGCAGTACTTC. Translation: CASSSNRGPYEQYF.

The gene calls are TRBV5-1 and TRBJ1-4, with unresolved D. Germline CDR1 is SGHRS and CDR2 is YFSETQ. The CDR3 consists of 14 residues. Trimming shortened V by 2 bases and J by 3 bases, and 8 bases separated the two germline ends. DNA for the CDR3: TGCGCCAGCAGCTTTACAGAACCTAATGAAAAACTGTTTTTT. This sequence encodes CASSFTEPNEKLFF.

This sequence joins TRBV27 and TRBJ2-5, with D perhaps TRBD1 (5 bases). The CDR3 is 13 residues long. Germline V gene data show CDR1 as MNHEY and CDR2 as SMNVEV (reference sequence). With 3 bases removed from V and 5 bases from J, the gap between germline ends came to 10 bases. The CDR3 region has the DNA TGTGCCAGCAGTTTTTCCAGGGTGGAGACCCAGTACTTC. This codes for CASSFSRVETQYF.

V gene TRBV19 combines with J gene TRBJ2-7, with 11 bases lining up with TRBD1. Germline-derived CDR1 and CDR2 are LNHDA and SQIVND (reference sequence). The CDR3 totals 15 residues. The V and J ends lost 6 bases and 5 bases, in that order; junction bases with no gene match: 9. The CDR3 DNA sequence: TGTGCCAGTAGCGGACAGGGGGCGATTCGGCACGAGCAGTACTTC. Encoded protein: CASSGQGAIRHEQYF.

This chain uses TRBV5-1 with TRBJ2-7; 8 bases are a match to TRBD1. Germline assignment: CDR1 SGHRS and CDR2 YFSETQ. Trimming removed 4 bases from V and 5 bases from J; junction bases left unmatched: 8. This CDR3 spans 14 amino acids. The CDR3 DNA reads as TGCGCCAGCAGCCTTCGGACAGGGCGGGACGAGCAGTACTTC. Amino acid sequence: CASSLRTGRDEQYF.

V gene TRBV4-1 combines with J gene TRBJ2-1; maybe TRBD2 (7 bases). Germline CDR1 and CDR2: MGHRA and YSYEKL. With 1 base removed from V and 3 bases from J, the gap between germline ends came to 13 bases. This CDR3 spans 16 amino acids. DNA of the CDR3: TGCGCCAGCAGCCAAGTGGGGCGGGGGCTCTACAATGAGCAGTTCTTC. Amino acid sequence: CASSQVGRGLYNEQFF.

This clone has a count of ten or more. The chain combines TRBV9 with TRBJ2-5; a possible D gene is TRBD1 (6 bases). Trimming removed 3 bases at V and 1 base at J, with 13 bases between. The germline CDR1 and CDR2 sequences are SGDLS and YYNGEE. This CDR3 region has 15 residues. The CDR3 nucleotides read TGTGCCAGCAGCGACGGACAGCAGTCCCAAGAGACCCAGTACTTC. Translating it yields CASSDGQQSQETQYF.

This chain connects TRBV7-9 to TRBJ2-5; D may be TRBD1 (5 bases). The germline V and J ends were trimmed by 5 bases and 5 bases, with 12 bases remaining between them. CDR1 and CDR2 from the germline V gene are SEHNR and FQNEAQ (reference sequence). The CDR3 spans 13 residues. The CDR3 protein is CASSPQGLETQYF. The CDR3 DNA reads TGTGCCAGCAGCCCCCAGGGTTTGGAGACCCAGTACTTC. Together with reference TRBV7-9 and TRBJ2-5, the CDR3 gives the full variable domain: DTGVSQNPRHKITKRGQNVTFRCDPISEHNRLYWYRQTLGQGPEFLTYFQNEAQLEKSRLLSDRFSAERPKGSFSTLEIQRTEQGDSAMYLCASSPQGLETQYFGPGTRLLVL.

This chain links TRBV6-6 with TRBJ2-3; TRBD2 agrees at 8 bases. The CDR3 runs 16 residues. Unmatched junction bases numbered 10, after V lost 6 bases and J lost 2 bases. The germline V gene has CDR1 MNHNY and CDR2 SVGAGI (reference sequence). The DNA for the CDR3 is TGTGCCAGCAGGCTGGCGGGGGGCCGCTCCACAGATACGCAGTATTTT. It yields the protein CASRLAGGRSTDTQYF.

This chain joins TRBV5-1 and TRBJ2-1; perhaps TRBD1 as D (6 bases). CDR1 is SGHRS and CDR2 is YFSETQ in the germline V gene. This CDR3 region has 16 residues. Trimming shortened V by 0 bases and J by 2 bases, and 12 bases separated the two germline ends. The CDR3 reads CASSLEGDPTYNEQFF. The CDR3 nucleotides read TGCGCCAGCAGCTTGGAGGGGGACCCTACCTACAATGAGCAGTTCTTC.

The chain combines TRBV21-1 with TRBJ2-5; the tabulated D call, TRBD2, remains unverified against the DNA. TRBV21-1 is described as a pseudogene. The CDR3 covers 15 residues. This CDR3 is CASTPRNWEQETQYF. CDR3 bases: TGTGCCAGCACCCCACGGAACTGGGAGCAAGAGACCCAGTACTTC.

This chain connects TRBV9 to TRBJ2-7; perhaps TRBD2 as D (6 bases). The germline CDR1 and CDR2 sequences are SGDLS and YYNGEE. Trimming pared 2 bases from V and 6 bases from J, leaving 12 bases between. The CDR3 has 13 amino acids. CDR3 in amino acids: CASSVGDSIEQYF. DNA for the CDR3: TGTGCCAGCAGCGTGGGGGACTCGATCGAGCAGTACTTC.

Here the CDR3 reads CASSLGAVAGGRTDTQYF. The CDR3 DNA follows: TGTGCCAGCAGCTTAGGGGCGGTAGCGGGGGGACGCACAGATACGCAGTATTTT. The chain carries TRBV7-9 and TRBJ2-3, with 10 positions matching TRBD2. Trimming removed 1 base from V and 1 base from J; junction bases left unmatched: 8. CDR1 and CDR2 from the germline V gene are SEHNR and FQNEAQ (reference sequence). The CDR3 has 18 amino acids.

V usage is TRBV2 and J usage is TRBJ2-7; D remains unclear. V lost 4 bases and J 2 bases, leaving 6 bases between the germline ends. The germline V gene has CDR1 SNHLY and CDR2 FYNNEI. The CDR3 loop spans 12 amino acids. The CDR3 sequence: CASSGLAYEQYF. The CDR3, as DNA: TGTGCCAGCAGTGGATTAGCCTACGAGCAGTACTTC.

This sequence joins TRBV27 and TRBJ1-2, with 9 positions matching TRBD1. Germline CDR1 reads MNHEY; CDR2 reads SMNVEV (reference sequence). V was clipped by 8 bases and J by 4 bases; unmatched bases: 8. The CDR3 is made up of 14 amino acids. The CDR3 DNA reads TGTGCCAGCTCCATACAGGGGGCAACCTATGGCTACACCTTC. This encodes CASSIQGATYGYTF.

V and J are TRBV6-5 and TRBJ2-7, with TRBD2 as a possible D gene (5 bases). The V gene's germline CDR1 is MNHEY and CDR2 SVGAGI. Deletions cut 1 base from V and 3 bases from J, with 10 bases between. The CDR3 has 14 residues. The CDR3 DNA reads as TGTGCCAGCAGTTACTACGGGGTAGGCTACGAGCAGTACTTC. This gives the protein CASSYYGVGYEQYF.

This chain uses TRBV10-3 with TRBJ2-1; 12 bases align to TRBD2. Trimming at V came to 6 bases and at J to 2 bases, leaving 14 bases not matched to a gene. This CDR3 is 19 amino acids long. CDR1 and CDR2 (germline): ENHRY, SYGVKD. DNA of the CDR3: TGTGCCATCAGCCGAATCTGGACTAGCGGGGAAGAAGCCTACAATGAGCAGTTCTTC. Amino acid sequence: CAISRIWTSGEEAYNEQFF.